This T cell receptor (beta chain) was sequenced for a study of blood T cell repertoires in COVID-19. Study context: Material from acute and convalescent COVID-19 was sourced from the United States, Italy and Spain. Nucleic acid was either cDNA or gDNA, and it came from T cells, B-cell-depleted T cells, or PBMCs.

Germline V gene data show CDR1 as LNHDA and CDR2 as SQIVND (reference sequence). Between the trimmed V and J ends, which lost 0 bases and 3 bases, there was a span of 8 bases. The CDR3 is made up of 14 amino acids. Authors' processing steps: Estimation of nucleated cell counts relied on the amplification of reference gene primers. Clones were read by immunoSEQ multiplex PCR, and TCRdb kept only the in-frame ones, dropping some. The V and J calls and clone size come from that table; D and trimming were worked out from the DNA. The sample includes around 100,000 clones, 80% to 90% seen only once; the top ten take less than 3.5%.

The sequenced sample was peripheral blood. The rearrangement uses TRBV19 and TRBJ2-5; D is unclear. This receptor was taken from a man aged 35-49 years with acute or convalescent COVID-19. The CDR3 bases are TGTGCCAGTAGTATAGACGGAGCGAAAGAGACCCAGTACTTC. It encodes CASSIDGAKETQYF.